One sample yielded the 12 T cell receptor beta chains listed below, sequenced in a study of blood T cell repertoires in COVID-19. This table comes from immunoSEQ multiplex PCR, and its TCRdb copy is limited to in-frame clones, with some not included. In the table there are 150,000 to 200,000 clones, roughly 84% of which are singletons. Material for sequencing was peripheral blood. These receptors all stem from a man of 80 years or more with COVID-19, enrolled during active disease.

This clone was observed once. The gene calls are TRBV19 and TRBJ1-1, with 9 bases identical to TRBD1. V was clipped by 5 bases and J by 7 bases; unmatched bases: 8. Germline assignment: CDR1 LNHDA and CDR2 SQIVND (reference sequence). CDR3 length: 14 residues. Here the CDR3 DNA reads TGTGCCAGTAGTCCGCTCGGGACAGGGCGTGAAGCTTTCTTT. Encoded protein: CASSPLGTGREAFF.

In its sample, this clone was seen once. This sample also contains other DNA sequences that code for the same CDR3. The J gene is TRBJ1-1, the V gene TRBV6-5; 7 nucleotides align to TRBD1. CDR1 and CDR2 (germline): MNHEY, SVGAGI. Losses at the gene ends were 6 bases for V and 1 base for J; bases not matched to a gene: 5. This CDR3 comprises 14 residues. This CDR3 reads CASRPGTANTEAFF. The CDR3 region has the DNA TGTGCCAGCAGACCGGGGACAGCGAACACTGAAGCTTTCTTT.

CDR3 nucleotides: TGCGCCAGCAGCCAAGGACGACAGGGCTCGAACTATGGCTACACCTTC. Protein product: CASSQGRQGSNYGYTF. The V gene is TRBV4-3, the J gene TRBJ1-2; TRBD1 matches at 7 bases. Germline V lookup: CDR1 LGHNA, CDR2 YSLEER. The CDR3 length is 16 residues. The V and J ends lost 1 base and 2 bases, in that order; junction bases with no gene match: 7.

The chain combines TRBV12-5 with TRBJ2-7; the match to TRBD1 covers 7 bases. The CDR3 spans 15 residues. The germline gives CDR1 LGHNT, CDR2 FRNRAP. Trimming removed 1 base from V and 5 bases from J; junction bases left unmatched: 8. Here the CDR3 DNA reads TGTGCTAGTGGTTTGGGGTCTGCTCAGGGGGACGAGCAGTACTTC. Protein: CASGLGSAQGDEQYF. The full variable domain, with the rest looked up from reference TRBV12-5 and TRBJ2-7, is DARVTQTPRHKVTEMGQEVTMRCQPILGHNTVFWYRQTMMQGLELLAYFRNRAPLDDSGMPKDRFSAEMPDATLATLKIQPSEPRDSAVYFCASGLGSAQGDEQYFGPGTRLTVT.

This chain joins TRBV5-1 and TRBJ2-2, with TRBD2 as a possible D gene (6 bases). Per germline, CDR1 SGHRS and CDR2 YFSETQ. Trimming removed 4 bases from V and 6 bases from J, with 19 bases in between. The CDR3 runs 16 residues. The DNA of the CDR3 is TGCGCCAGCAGCGCGCGGGACGCCGGGCTGGCCGGGGAGCTGTTTTTT. Translated, it gives CASSARDAGLAGELFF.

The CDR3 here is CASSLGSGRGDTEAFF. CDR3 bases: TGCGCCAGCAGCTTGGGATCCGGCAGGGGCGACACTGAAGCTTTCTTT. The genes are TRBV5-1 and TRBJ1-1; a possible D gene is TRBD1 (6 bases). CDR1 is SGHRS, CDR2 YFSETQ, per germline. CDR3 length: 16 residues. Trimming stripped 0 bases from V and 3 bases from J, with 15 bases between.

J is TRBJ1-3 and V is TRBV19; TRBD1 agrees at 7 bases. The length of the CDR3 is 14 residues. Trimming cost V 3 bases and J 2 bases; bases outside gene matches: 1. Germline V gene sequence: CDR1 LNHDA, CDR2 SQIVND (reference sequence). The CDR3 sequence: CASSMGTAGNTIYF. The CDR3 DNA is TGTGCCAGTAGTATGGGGACAGCTGGAAACACCATATATTTT. Drawing the rest from reference TRBV19 and TRBJ1-3, the complete variable domain is DGGITQSPKYLFRKEGQNVTLSCEQNLNHDAMYWYRQDPGQGLRLIYYSQIVNDFQKGDIAEGYSVSREKKESFPLTVTSAQKNPTAFYLCASSMGTAGNTIYFGEGSWLTVV.

The chain carries TRBV6-5 and TRBJ1-2; 7 bases map to TRBD1. CDR3 length: 16 residues. From germline, CDR1 is MNHEY and CDR2 SVGAGI. Unmatched junction bases numbered 4, after V lost 0 bases and J lost 0 bases. The CDR3 reads CASSYSRGTANYGYTF. CDR3 nucleotides: TGTGCCAGCAGTTACTCTCGAGGGACAGCTAACTATGGCTACACCTTC.

This clone was counted once. The V call is TRBV6-1, the J call TRBJ1-1; no clear D gene. The V end was cut by 6 bases, the J end by 3 bases, with 8 bases between. CDR1 and CDR2 (germline): MNHNS, SASEGT. The CDR3 contains 12 residues. The CDR3 here is CASREIDTEAFF. The CDR3 DNA sequence: TGTGCCAGCAGGGAGATCGACACTGAAGCTTTCTTT.

J is TRBJ2-5 and V is TRBV10-3; maybe TRBD2 (6 bases). Germline CDR1 is ENHRY and CDR2 is SYGVKD. The CDR3 sequence is 12 residues long. V was shortened by 8 bases and J by 5 bases, with 12 bases between the two germline ends. The CDR3 DNA reads as TGTGCCATCGGGGACTCTACGGAGACCCAGTACTTC. This encodes CAIGDSTETQYF.

For the CDR3, the DNA is TGTGCCAGCAGCTTGTTTCCTAGCGGGGGGCGAGGCACAGATACGCAGTATTTT. It codes for CASSLFPSGGRGTDTQYF. The rearrangement links TRBV5-8 to TRBJ2-3; 11 bases agree with TRBD2. With 1 base clipped from V and 1 base from J, the junction kept 8 bases outside the gene matches. Germline V gives CDR1 SGHTS, CDR2 YDEGEE. The CDR3 is made up of 18 amino acids.

This clone was counted a few times. Distinct nucleotide sequences in the sample also encode this CDR3. The chain carries TRBV10-3 and TRBJ2-7; 7 positions agree with TRBD1. The germline CDR1 and CDR2 sequences are ENHRY and SYGVKD. The CDR3 covers 15 residues. Germline trimming cut 2 bases from V and 0 bases from J; bases unmatched to any gene: 4. The CDR3 protein is CAISETGQSSYEQYF. Written as DNA, the CDR3 is TGTGCCATCAGTGAGACGGGACAGAGCTCCTACGAGCAGTACTTC.